A single sample is the source of the 8 T cell receptor beta chains below, sequenced in a study of graft-versus-host responses after intestinal transplantation. Their target antigens are unknown. TCRdb's copy holds only in-frame clones and misses some; the assay was immunoSEQ multiplex PCR. The table has under 100,000 clones, about 90% seen once; the top ten hold about 0.44%. The sequencing here drew on unstimulated CD8+ T cells sorted from spleen or lymph node cells, taken before transplant. These receptors all stem from a human donor who was the organ donor for an intestinal transplant.

This rearrangement joins TRBV6-1 to TRBJ1-2; unclear D gene. This CDR3 is built from 13 residues. Germline V lookup: CDR1 MNHNS, CDR2 SASEGT. Trimming removed 2 bases from V and 5 bases from J, with 9 bases in between. The CDR3 DNA is TGTGCCAGCAGTGAAAATCTCGCGTATGGCTACACCTTC. Protein: CASSENLAYGYTF.

Details on this clone: At one end, the junction sequence differs from germline, possibly due to a read error. V gene TRBV5-1 combines with J gene TRBJ2-7; possible D gene TRBD2, 6 bases. The CDR3 has 12 residues. Germline CDR1 SGHRS, CDR2 YFSETQ. The CDR3 DNA reads as TGCGCCAGCCGACTAGTCTCCCACGAGCAGTACTTC. This translates into CASRLVSHEQYF.

This clone was counted a single time. This chain connects TRBV4-2 to TRBJ1-1; the D gene is possibly TRBD1 (6 bases). The germline V gene encodes CDR1 LGHNA and CDR2 YNFKEQ. This CDR3 spans 16 amino acids. V was trimmed by 0 bases and J by 0 bases, leaving 11 bases between them. The chain's CDR3 is CASSQETGLMNTEAFF. CDR3 DNA: TGTGCCAGCAGCCAAGAAACAGGGCTTATGAACACTGAAGCTTTCTTT.

The count of this clone is one. This sequence joins TRBV5-6 and TRBJ1-1, with D unresolved. V dropped 5 bases and J dropped 2 bases, with 7 bases sitting between them. The germline V gene has CDR1 SGHDT and CDR2 YYEEEE. This CDR3 has 12 residues. The CDR3 loop is CASRLINTEAFF. In nucleotides, the CDR3 is TGTGCCAGCAGGCTAATTAACACTGAAGCTTTCTTT.

V and J are TRBV6-5 and TRBJ2-7; D is possibly TRBD1 (5 bases). In germline, CDR1 is MNHEY, CDR2 SVGAGI. The CDR3 is made up of 13 amino acids. Trimming stripped 8 bases from V and 2 bases from J, with 13 bases between. The CDR3 protein is CASGIGAPYEQYF. In DNA, the CDR3 is TGTGCCAGCGGCATAGGGGCTCCCTACGAGCAGTACTTC.

This rearrangement joins TRBV5-5 to TRBJ2-7; TRBD1 matches at 7 bases. The CDR3 loop spans 15 amino acids. The ends lost 4 bases at V and 7 bases at J; junction bases unmatched: 14. Per the germline V gene, CDR1 is SGHKS and CDR2 is YYEKEE (reference sequence). The CDR3 region has the DNA TGTGCCAGCAGCCCCTACCCGGACAGGATTTGGGAGCAGTACTTC. This sequence encodes CASSPYPDRIWEQYF.

The V and J genes are TRBV7-9 and TRBJ2-3, with D possibly TRBD2 on 5 matching bases. Trimming took off 2 bases at V and 7 bases at J, with 16 bases between the two ends. Germline V CDR1 and CDR2: SEHNR, FQNEAQ (reference sequence). The CDR3 totals 15 residues. CDR3 in amino acids: CASSLLIGEVNTQYF. The CDR3, as DNA: TGTGCCAGCAGCTTATTGATCGGGGAAGTAAATACGCAGTATTTT. Looking up the rest from reference TRBV7-9 and TRBJ2-3 gives the full variable domain: DTGVSQNPRHKITKRGQNVTFRCDPISEHNRLYWYRQTLGQGPEFLTYFQNEAQLEKSRLLSDRFSAERPKGSFSTLEIQRTEQGDSAMYLCASSLLIGEVNTQYFGPGTRLTVL.

The rearrangement links TRBV7-9 to TRBJ1-2; D might be TRBD1 (5 bases). Per germline, CDR1 SEHNR and CDR2 FQNEAQ (reference sequence). With 0 bases removed from V and 5 bases from J, the gap between germline ends came to 13 bases. This CDR3 has 15 amino acids. The CDR3 region has the DNA TGTGCCAGCAGCTTAGCGCCTGGGGAGGGGTATGGCTACACCTTC. The encoded protein is CASSLAPGEGYGYTF.